The 8 T cell receptor beta chains listed next were all sequenced from one sample in a study of post-analysis software for immune sequencing data (dated by TCRdb to the mid-2010s). What the authors observed across the whole study: Several TRBV segments, including TRBV5-6, TRBV5-1 and TRBV20-1, were significantly more frequent in patients than controls.

The library was generated by PCR. Sequencing was performed on an Illumina HiSeq 2500. To reduce PCR and sequencing biases, unique molecular identifiers were incorporated into the TCR beta cDNA libraries. Using fastp trimming at Q25 and MiXCR clonotype assembly, TCRdb reanalyzed the public sequencing data and kept in-frame beta chains. A single entry per CDR3 protein holds the most common genes and DNA from its merged rows. Within this sample are 170,000 or so distinct CDR3 sequences, with approximately 30% of them counted one time only. Together, the top ten hold approximately 1.4% of the sample. Their specific antigens are unknown. The specimen was blood. The receptors were sampled from a girl aged 5-17 years with multiple sclerosis.

The chain uses TRBV9 and TRBJ2-3; 10 bases align to TRBD2. Germline trimming cut 2 bases from V and 2 bases from J; bases unmatched to any gene: 5. Germline assignment: CDR1 SGDLS and CDR2 YYNGEE. The CDR3 runs 16 residues. The CDR3 is CASSVRTSGLTDTQYF. DNA of the CDR3: TGTGCCAGCAGCGTGCGGACTAGCGGACTCACAGATACGCAGTATTTT.

This clonotype was counted at least ten times. The chain couples TRBV29-1 to TRBJ2-4; D is ambiguous. The V end was cut by 7 bases, the J end by 0 bases, with 7 bases between. The germline gives CDR1 SQVTM, CDR2 ANQGSEA. CDR3 length: 12 residues. DNA for the CDR3: TGCAGCGAAAGAGTAGCCAAAAACATTCAGTACTTC. Translation gives CSERVAKNIQYF.

This clonotype showed up just once. Germline is not matched at one junction end, which may reflect a read error. This chain links TRBV11-2 with TRBJ2-3, with D hard to call. The CDR3 is 15 residues long. Germline V lookup: CDR1 SGHAT, CDR2 FQNNGV. The CDR3 here is CASTPEKISTDTRYF. The CDR3 DNA reads as TGTGCCAGCACCCCAGAGAAAATTAGCACAGATACGCGGTATTTT.

There are many counts of this clonotype. V gene TRBV9 combines with J gene TRBJ2-7; TRBD2 might be the D (5 bases). Germline V gene lookup returns CDR1 SGDLS and CDR2 YYNGEE. V dropped 0 bases and J dropped 5 bases, with 15 bases sitting between them. The CDR3 has 15 residues. The CDR3 DNA sequence: TGTGCCAGCAGCGTAGTAGGCCTAGCTGGCGACGAGCAGTACTTC. Encoded protein: CASSVVGLAGDEQYF.

This clonotype was seen at least ten times. The chain joins TRBV7-9 to TRBJ2-7; the D gene is possibly TRBD2 (6 bases). V dropped 7 bases and J dropped 7 bases, with 20 bases sitting between them. CDR1 and CDR2 from the germline V gene are SEHNR and FQNEAQ (reference sequence). The CDR3 totals 14 residues. The CDR3 DNA reads as TGTGCCAGCACCGCTCCCGGCAGGGAGGTGGAGCAGTACTTC. Its protein is CASTAPGREVEQYF.

V usage is TRBV14 and J usage is TRBJ1-2, with 8 bases matching TRBD1. Germline CDR1 and CDR2: SGHDN and FVKESK. Trimming removed 0 bases from V and 8 bases from J; junction bases left unmatched: 8. The CDR3 is made up of 15 amino acids. CDR3 DNA: TGTGCCAGCAGCCAAGAGGGACAGGATTTCGGGGGCTACACCTTC. Its translation: CASSQEGQDFGGYTF.

This clonotype was detected ten times or more. The chain links TRBV20-1 to TRBJ1-1, with D possibly being TRBD1 (5 bases). CDR1 and CDR2 (germline): DFQATT, SNEGSKA (reference sequence). V was pared by 4 bases and J by 2 bases, with 8 bases between. The CDR3 has 12 amino acids. This chain's CDR3 is CSAIRGNTEAFF. As DNA, the CDR3 is TGCAGTGCTATAAGGGGCAACACTGAAGCTTTCTTT.

This clonotype was counted many times. The rearrangement joins TRBV12-3 or TRBV12-4 to TRBJ1-2, with D perhaps matching TRBD1 (5 bases). The ends were cut back, 5 bases at V and 2 bases at J, with 12 bases in the middle. The CDR3 runs to 14 residues. The CDR3 loop is CASSLWDGNYGYTF. DNA for the CDR3: TGTGCCAGCAGTCTGTGGGACGGCAACTATGGCTACACCTTC.